The text below deals with one T cell receptor (beta chain). The data are from a study of blood T cell repertoires in COVID-19. Data came from immunoSEQ multiplex PCR; TCRdb stores just in-frame clones and leaves some out. The sample holds 300,000 to 400,000 clones, roughly 89% seen once. The CDR3 has 14 amino acids. V was pared by 6 bases and J by 6 bases, with 17 bases between. Looked up from germline, CDR1 is MNHEY and CDR2 is SVGAGI. The source of this sequence is a woman under 30 who had recovered from COVID-19. This chain joins TRBV6-5 and TRBJ1-1, with D maybe TRBD1 (5 bases). The sequenced material came from peripheral blood. The CDR3 nucleotides read TGTGCCAGCAGCCGCCTCCAGGGACTGCCTGAAGCTTTCTTT. Protein sequence: CASSRLQGLPEAFF.